This paragraph reports one T cell receptor (beta chain). The antigen is not known. This sample is part of a study of a mutant IDH1 vaccine in newly diagnosed glioma. The CDR3 consists of 15 residues. Between the trimmed V and J ends, which lost 1 base and 2 bases, there was a span of 12 bases. Germline V gene lookup returns CDR1 SGHAT and CDR2 FQNNGV. Profiled with immunoSEQ multiplex PCR; TCRdb holds only in-frame clones, not every one. The sample yields 82,000 or so clones, approximately 85% seen once. Stated time point: week 23, last vaccination. The study gave 300 ug of mutant IDH1 20-mer peptide per vaccine dose, with topical imiquimod.

The chain couples TRBV11-2 to TRBJ2-7; D ambiguous. The TCR was taken from a man aged 25-45 years with glioma. Some clones in this sample may be carry-over from other donors' samples. Sequences were derived from PBMCs, sampled from a glioma patient whose treatment included an IDH1 peptide vaccine. DNA of the CDR3: TGTGCCAGCAGCTTAGCAGCGACAAGGCCCTACGAGCAGTACTTC. Translated, it gives CASSLAATRPYEQYF. The whole variable domain, filled in from reference TRBV11-2 and TRBJ2-7, reads EAGVAQSPRYKIIEKRQSVAFWCNPISGHATLYWYQQILGQGPKLLIQFQNNGVVDDSQLPKDRFSAERLKGVDSTLKIQPAKLEDSAVYLCASSLAATRPYEQYFGPGTRLTVT.